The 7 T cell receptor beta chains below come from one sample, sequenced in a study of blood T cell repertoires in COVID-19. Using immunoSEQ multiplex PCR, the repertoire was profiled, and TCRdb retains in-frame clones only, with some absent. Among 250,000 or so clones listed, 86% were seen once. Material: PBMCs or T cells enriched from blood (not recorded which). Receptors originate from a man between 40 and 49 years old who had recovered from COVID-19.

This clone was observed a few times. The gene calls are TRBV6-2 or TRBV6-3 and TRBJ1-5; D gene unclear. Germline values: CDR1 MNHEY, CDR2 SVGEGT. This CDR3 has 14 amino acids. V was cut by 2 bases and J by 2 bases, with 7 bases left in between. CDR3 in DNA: TGTGCCAGCAGTTACGAAACTGGCAATCAGCCCCAGCATTTT. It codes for CASSYETGNQPQHF.

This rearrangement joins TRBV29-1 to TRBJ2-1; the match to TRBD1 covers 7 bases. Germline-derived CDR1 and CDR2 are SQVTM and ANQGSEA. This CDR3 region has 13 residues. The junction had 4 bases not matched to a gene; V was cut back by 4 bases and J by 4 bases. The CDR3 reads CSVGVGQYNEQFF. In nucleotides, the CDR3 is TGCAGCGTTGGAGTGGGACAGTACAATGAGCAGTTCTTC.

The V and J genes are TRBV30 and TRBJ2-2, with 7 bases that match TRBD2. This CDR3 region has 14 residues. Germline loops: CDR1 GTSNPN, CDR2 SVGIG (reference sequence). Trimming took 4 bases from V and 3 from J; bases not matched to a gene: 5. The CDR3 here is CAWNQRDYTGELFF. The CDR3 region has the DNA TGTGCCTGGAACCAGCGGGACTACACCGGGGAGCTGTTTTTT.

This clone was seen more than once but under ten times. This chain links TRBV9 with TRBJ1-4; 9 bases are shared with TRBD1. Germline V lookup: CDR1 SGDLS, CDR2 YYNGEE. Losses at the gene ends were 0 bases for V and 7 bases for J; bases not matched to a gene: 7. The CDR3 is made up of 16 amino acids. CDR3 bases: TGTGCCAGCAGCGTAGCCCCGACAGGGGGTATTGAAAAACTGTTTTTT. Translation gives CASSVAPTGGIEKLFF.

The CDR3 DNA is TGCGCCAGCAGCTTGGTACTAGCGGTAGCTAATGAGCAGTTCTTC. Protein sequence: CASSLVLAVANEQFF. The genes are TRBV5-1 and TRBJ2-1, with 8 bases aligning to TRBD2. The CDR3 has 15 amino acids. Germline loops: CDR1 SGHRS, CDR2 YFSETQ. V gave up 0 bases and J gave up 7 bases; unmatched junction bases: 6.

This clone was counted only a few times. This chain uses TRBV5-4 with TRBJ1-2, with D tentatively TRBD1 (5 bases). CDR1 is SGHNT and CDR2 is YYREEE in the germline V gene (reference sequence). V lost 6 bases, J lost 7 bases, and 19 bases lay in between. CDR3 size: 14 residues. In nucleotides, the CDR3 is TGTGCCAGCATCATCAAAGGGGCGATGCGTGGCTACACCTTC. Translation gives CASIIKGAMRGYTF.

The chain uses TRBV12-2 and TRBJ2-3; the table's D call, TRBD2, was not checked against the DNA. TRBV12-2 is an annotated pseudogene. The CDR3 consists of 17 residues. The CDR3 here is CASRLVQRGSSTDTQYF. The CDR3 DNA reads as TGTGCAAGTCGCTTAGTCCAACGCGGGTCTAGCACAGATACGCAGTATTTT.